This T cell receptor (beta chain) was recorded in a study of CD4 and CD8 cells across lung adenocarcinoma regions. The patients had localized lung adenocarcinoma, a non-small cell subtype. The CDR3 consists of 15 residues. Trimming cost V 6 bases and J 3 bases, with 15 bases left between them. Germline lookup yields CDR1 MNHEY and CDR2 SVGEGT. TCRdb redid the calling of the PCR reads with MiXCR, one entry per CDR3 protein. The sample has around 10,000 distinct CDR3 sequences; 46% are singletons. Source material: CD8+ T cells from the margin of a lung tumor. This TCR was recovered from a male donor with lung adenocarcinoma. The CD4 and CD8 labels of this study may be unreliable. The chain has TRBV6-2 or TRBV6-3 and TRBJ2-1; D ambiguous. The CDR3 region has the DNA TGTGCCAGCAGCTCAGACACCGACAACTACAATGAGCAGTTCTTC. As protein: CASSSDTDNYNEQFF.